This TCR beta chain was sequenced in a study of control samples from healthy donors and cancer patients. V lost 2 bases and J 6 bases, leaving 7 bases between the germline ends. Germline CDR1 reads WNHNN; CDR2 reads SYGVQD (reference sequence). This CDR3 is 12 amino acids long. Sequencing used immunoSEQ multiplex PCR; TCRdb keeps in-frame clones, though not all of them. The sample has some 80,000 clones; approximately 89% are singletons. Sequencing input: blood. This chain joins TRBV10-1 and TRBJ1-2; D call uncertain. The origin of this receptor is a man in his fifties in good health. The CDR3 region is CASSEDGDGYTF. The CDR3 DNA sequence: TGCGCCAGCAGTGAGGATGGGGATGGCTACACCTTC.